The sequence of this T cell receptor (beta chain) was determined in a study of cytomegalovirus exposure and HLA in healthy donors. Findings of the study overall: There was a cluster of highly shared sequence variants that was likely a sequencing artifact.

On this clone itself: Antigen: not known.

V shed 3 bases and J shed 7 bases, with 16 bases lying between them. Germline V gene data show CDR1 as MDHEN and CDR2 as SYDVKM. The CDR3 is 16 residues long. The primer mix had 60 Vbeta and 13 Jbeta primers. The repertoire was sequenced with immunoSEQ multiplex PCR; TCRdb's copy has only in-frame clones and lacks some. The repertoire holds some 200,000 clones, with around 83% as singletons. The receptor was derived from a woman aged 18-30 years in good health and CMV-seronegative. Sequencing used PBMCs. The chain recombines TRBV28 with TRBJ1-6, with D uncertain. The CDR3 DNA reads as TGTGCCAGCAGTTTCCCCCGGGGTACGTGGAATTCACCCCTCCACTTT. Residues: CASSFPRGTWNSPLHF.